The 26 T cell receptor beta chains reported below all come from one sample, sequenced in a study of blood T cell repertoires in COVID-19. TCRdb's copy holds only in-frame clones and misses some; the assay was immunoSEQ multiplex PCR. The table records 150,000 to 200,000 clones, 70% to 85% of them present only once. The sequencing input was PBMCs or T cells enriched from blood (not recorded which). Receptors were obtained from a woman aged 55-75 years with acute COVID-19.

The rearrangement uses TRBV7-2 and TRBJ1-5; D remains ambiguous. The germline V gene has CDR1 SGHTA and CDR2 FQGNSA. Trimming removed 5 bases from V and 5 bases from J, with 16 bases in between. This CDR3 has 15 amino acids. The CDR3 region is CASSGRVGYDQPQHF. The DNA for the CDR3 is TGTGCCAGCAGCGGCCGCGTCGGGTACGATCAGCCCCAGCATTTT.

This chain links TRBV2 with TRBJ2-5; 7 bases align to TRBD2. V lost 11 bases, J lost 1 base, and 7 bases stayed unmatched. The CDR3 contains 13 residues. CDR1 and CDR2 from the germline V gene are SNHLY and FYNNEI. The CDR3 sequence is CARQAGPQETQYF. The CDR3 DNA reads as TGTGCCCGACAAGCGGGGCCCCAAGAGACCCAGTACTTC.

V and J are TRBV5-1 and TRBJ1-6; D remains ambiguous. V gave up 0 bases and J gave up 5 bases, with 12 bases separating them. The germline V gene has CDR1 SGHRS and CDR2 YFSETQ. This CDR3 has 16 amino acids. CDR3 nucleotide sequence: TGCGCCAGCAGCTTGGGTAACTACGTCGATAATTCACCCCTCCACTTT. This gives the protein CASSLGNYVDNSPLHF.

CDR3 sequence (DNA): TGTGCCAGTAGTATCGGTATGAACACTGAAGCTTTCTTT. This codes for CASSIGMNTEAFF. The rearrangement links TRBV19 to TRBJ1-1; D gene ambiguous. The CDR3 has 13 residues. The V end lost 3 bases, the J end lost 0 bases, and 5 bases lay between the germline ends. Germline V gene lookup returns CDR1 LNHDA and CDR2 SQIVND (reference sequence).

The V gene is TRBV4-3, the J gene TRBJ2-1; TRBD2 is a possible D gene (6 bases). This CDR3 is built from 14 residues. V was trimmed by 7 bases and J by 5 bases, leaving 15 bases between them. Germline V gives CDR1 LGHNA, CDR2 YSLEER. The CDR3 loop reads CASTKLASNNEQFF. DNA for the CDR3: TGCGCCAGCACCAAGCTAGCGTCAAACAATGAGCAGTTCTTC.

V and J are TRBV19 and TRBJ1-2; tentative D call: TRBD1 (6 bases). Per the germline V gene, CDR1 is LNHDA and CDR2 is SQIVND (reference sequence). CDR3 size: 12 residues. Trimming pared 8 bases from V and 2 bases from J, leaving 9 bases between. CDR3 nucleotides: TGTGCCAGTGCAGGGGCCAACTATGGCTACACCTTC. This sequence encodes CASAGANYGYTF. Supplemented by reference TRBV19 and TRBJ1-2, the full variable domain reads DGGITQSPKYLFRKEGQNVTLSCEQNLNHDAMYWYRQDPGQGLRLIYYSQIVNDFQKGDIAEGYSVSREKKESFPLTVTSAQKNPTAFYLCASAGANYGYTFGSGTRLTVV.

This clone was seen more than once but under ten times. The V gene is TRBV10-3, the J gene TRBJ1-3, with D unclear. The CDR3 length is 16 residues. The germline V gene has CDR1 ENHRY and CDR2 SYGVKD. V lost 3 bases and J lost 2, with 14 bases in between. The CDR3 DNA sequence: TGTGCCATCAGTGAATTCGGGGTAGGTCCTGGAAACACCATATATTTT. Protein sequence: CAISEFGVGPGNTIYF.

The chain is built from TRBV27 and TRBJ2-7; 8 nucleotides line up with TRBD1. V was clipped by 6 bases and J by 6 bases; unmatched bases: 19. The CDR3 consists of 17 residues. CDR1 MNHEY and CDR2 SMNVEV come from the germline V gene (reference sequence). CDR3 amino acids: CASSPSTSLGQGSEQYF. The CDR3 DNA is TGTGCCAGCAGCCCCTCAACCTCGCTCGGACAGGGTAGCGAGCAGTACTTC.

The CDR3: CASTPRTDGRTFF. In DNA, the CDR3 is TGTGCCAGCACCCCAAGGACTGACGGACGGACTTTCTTT. The gene calls are TRBV6-1 and TRBJ1-1, with unresolved D. CDR1 and CDR2 from the germline V gene are MNHNS and SASEGT. V lost 7 bases and J 12 bases, leaving 21 bases between the germline ends. CDR3 length equals 13 residues.

J is TRBJ2-5 and V is TRBV6-5; D perhaps matches TRBD2 (5 bases). This CDR3 spans 12 amino acids. The germline V gene has CDR1 MNHEY and CDR2 SVGAGI. Trimming cost V 6 bases and J 5 bases, with 10 bases left between them. The CDR3 spells CASSRTGETQYF. The CDR3 region has the DNA TGTGCCAGCAGCCGCACGGGGGAGACCCAGTACTTC.

The rearrangement links TRBV5-1 to TRBJ1-1; 7 bases match TRBD1. With 5 bases clipped from V and 5 bases from J, the junction kept 6 bases outside the gene matches. CDR1 is SGHRS, CDR2 YFSETQ, per germline. The CDR3 is 13 amino acids. As DNA, the CDR3 is TGCGCCAGCAGTTCTACAGGGGAAACTGAAGCTTTCTTT. It translates to CASSSTGETEAFF.

This clone was seen a few times. The J gene is TRBJ1-2, the V gene TRBV6-2 or TRBV6-3, with D possibly TRBD1 on 5 matching bases. CDR3 length: 15 amino acids. Per the germline V gene, CDR1 is MNHEY and CDR2 is SVGEGT. The V end was cut by 7 bases, the J end by 6 bases, with 21 bases between. CDR3 nucleotides: TGTGCCAGCACCCCCCGGGCAGGGCTGTGGAATGGCTACACCTTC. Its translation: CASTPRAGLWNGYTF.

The genes are TRBV3-1 (or the pseudogene TRBV3-2) and TRBJ2-7; TRBD2 might be the D (6 bases). V lost 6 bases and J lost 7, with 10 bases in between. This CDR3 spans 11 amino acids. The V gene's germline CDR1 is LGHDT and CDR2 YNNKEL (reference sequence). Here the CDR3 reads CASRDAGEQYF. In nucleotides, the CDR3 is TGTGCCAGCAGGGACGCGGGGGAGCAGTACTTC.

The V and J genes are TRBV10-1 and TRBJ2-5; D gene unclear. Germline loops: CDR1 WNHNN, CDR2 SYGVQD (reference sequence). V lost 1 base, J lost 8 bases, and 14 bases lay in between. The CDR3 extends over 14 amino acids. As DNA, the CDR3 is TGCGCCAGCAGTGAGTTTGTTGCGGCCGAAACCCAGTACTTC. Protein product: CASSEFVAAETQYF.

This clone was seen only once. The chain carries TRBV5-1 and TRBJ1-6, with TRBD1 identical over 7 bases. Per the germline V gene, CDR1 is SGHRS and CDR2 is YFSETQ. CDR3 length: 19 amino acids. V was clipped by 4 bases and J by 6 bases; unmatched bases: 19. CDR3 sequence (DNA): TGCGCCAGCAGCATCATGGCAGGGGGTAGGCACTACTCTAATTCACCCCTCCACTTT. It encodes CASSIMAGGRHYSNSPLHF. The whole variable domain, filled in from reference TRBV5-1 and TRBJ1-6, reads KAGVTQTPRYLIKTRGQQVTLSCSPISGHRSVSWYQQTPGQGLQFLFEYFSETQRNKGNFPGRFSGRQFSNSRSEMNVSTLELGDSALYLCASSIMAGGRHYSNSPLHFGNGTRLTVT.

V and J are TRBV24-1 and TRBJ2-5; D not certain. Between the trimmed V and J ends, which lost 4 bases and 4 bases, there was a span of 9 bases. CDR3 length: 13 residues. Germline CDR1 and CDR2: KGHDR and SFDVKD. The CDR3 coding sequence is TGTGCCACCAGTGACCCAGAAAGAGAGACCCAGTACTTC. Its protein is CATSDPERETQYF.

The chain carries TRBV18 and TRBJ2-2; TRBD1 might be the D (5 bases). V was cut by 4 bases and J by 3 bases, with 15 bases left in between. CDR1 KGHSH and CDR2 LQKENI come from the germline V gene. The CDR3 runs to 16 residues. The CDR3 nucleotides are TGTGCCAGCTCACTATATCAGGGAAAGGACACCGGGGAGCTGTTTTTT. It is translated as CASSLYQGKDTGELFF.

The V and J genes are TRBV19 and TRBJ2-3; maybe TRBD1 (5 bases). The ends were cut back, 5 bases at V and 6 bases at J, with 12 bases in the middle. CDR3 size: 13 residues. Looked up from germline, CDR1 is LNHDA and CDR2 is SQIVND (reference sequence). CDR3 region: CASSLAGADTQYF. CDR3 DNA sequence: TGTGCCAGTAGTTTAGCTGGGGCCGATACGCAGTATTTT.

The chain has TRBV9 and TRBJ2-5, with TRBD2 matching 11 bases. The V gene's germline CDR1 is SGDLS and CDR2 YYNGEE. CDR3 length: 18 amino acids. Trimming took 0 bases from V and 3 from J; bases not matched to a gene: 10. The CDR3 DNA reads as TGTGCCAGCAGCGTAGGAGTAGCGGGGGGGCCGCCTAAAGAGACCCAGTACTTC. Its translation: CASSVGVAGGPPKETQYF.

This clone has a single count. Germline is not matched at one junction end, which may reflect a read error. The V and J genes are TRBV3-1 (or the pseudogene TRBV3-2) and TRBJ1-6; maybe TRBD1 (5 bases). Germline-derived CDR1 and CDR2 are LGHDT and YNNKEL (reference sequence). This CDR3 has 18 amino acids. The chain's CDR3 is CASSQGEGRADYNSPLHF. Here the CDR3 DNA reads TGTGCCAGTAGCCAAGGGGAGGGCAGGGCGGACTATAATTCACCCCTCCACTTT.

This clone was picked up one time. The chain carries TRBV5-1 and TRBJ1-1; D is unclear. Germline V gene data show CDR1 as SGHRS and CDR2 as YFSETQ. This CDR3 is 12 amino acids long. V was pared by 2 bases and J by 11 bases, with 13 bases between. The CDR3 here is CASSLGEGEAFF. The CDR3 coding sequence is TGCGCCAGCAGCTTAGGAGAGGGTGAGGCTTTCTTT.

The V gene is TRBV30, the J gene TRBJ1-1; D is uncertain. V lost 3 bases to trimming and J lost 5 bases, with 16 bases between them. CDR3 length: 14 residues. Germline V lookup: CDR1 GTSNPN, CDR2 SVGIG (reference sequence). CDR3 DNA: TGTGCCTGGAGCGGCCATCGAGGCGGAACTGAAGCTTTCTTT. The encoded protein is CAWSGHRGGTEAFF.

This chain links TRBV4-2 with TRBJ1-1; D perhaps matches TRBD1 (6 bases). Germline loops: CDR1 LGHNA, CDR2 YNFKEQ. This CDR3 is 12 amino acids long. Trimming took off 3 bases at V and 6 bases at J, with 8 bases between the two ends. The CDR3 sequence is CASSQDSAEAFF. As DNA, the CDR3 is TGTGCCAGCAGCCAGGACAGCGCTGAAGCTTTCTTT.

V gene TRBV15 combines with J gene TRBJ1-2; 7 nucleotides match TRBD1. The ends lost 0 bases at V and 8 bases at J; junction bases unmatched: 6. Germline CDR1 is LNHNV and CDR2 is YYDKDF (reference sequence). CDR3 size: 14 residues. The CDR3 here is CATSRDRTGRGYTF. DNA for the CDR3: TGTGCCACCAGCAGAGATAGGACAGGACGCGGCTACACCTTC.

The rearrangement uses TRBV18 and TRBJ2-2; D possibly corresponds to TRBD2 (6 bases). This CDR3 contains 19 residues. Germline V gene lookup returns CDR1 KGHSH and CDR2 LQKENI. Trimming stripped 0 bases from V and 5 bases from J, with 22 bases between. The CDR3 sequence: CASSPPRFGGGNSTGELFF. In nucleotides, the CDR3 is TGTGCCAGCTCACCACCGAGATTCGGGGGTGGCAATAGTACCGGGGAGCTGTTTTTT.

This clone was recorded a few times. This rearrangement joins TRBV6-5 to TRBJ2-3, with 9 nucleotides matching TRBD1. The CDR3 extends over 13 amino acids. V trimming: 8 bases; J trimming: 13 bases; junction bases outside the gene matches: 13. Germline lookup yields CDR1 MNHEY and CDR2 SVGAGI. The CDR3 sequence is CASVTPGDREEYF. CDR3 DNA sequence: TGTGCCAGCGTTACTCCCGGGGACAGGGAAGAGTATTTT.